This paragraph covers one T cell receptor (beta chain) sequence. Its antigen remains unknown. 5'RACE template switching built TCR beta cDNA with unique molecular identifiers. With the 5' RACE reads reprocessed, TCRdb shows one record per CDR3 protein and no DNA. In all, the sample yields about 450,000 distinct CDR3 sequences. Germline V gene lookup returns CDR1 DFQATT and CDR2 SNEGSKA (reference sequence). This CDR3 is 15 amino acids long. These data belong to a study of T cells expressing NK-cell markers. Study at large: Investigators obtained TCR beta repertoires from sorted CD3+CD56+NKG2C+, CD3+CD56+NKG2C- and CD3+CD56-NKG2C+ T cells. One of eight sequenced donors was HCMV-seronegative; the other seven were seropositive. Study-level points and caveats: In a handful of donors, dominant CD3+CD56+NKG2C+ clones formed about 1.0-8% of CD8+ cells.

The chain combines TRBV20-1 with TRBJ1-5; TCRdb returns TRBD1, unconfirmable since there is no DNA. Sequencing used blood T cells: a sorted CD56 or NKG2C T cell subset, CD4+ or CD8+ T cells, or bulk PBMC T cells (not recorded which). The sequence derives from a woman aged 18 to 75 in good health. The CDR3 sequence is CSATIGTEGDQPQHF.